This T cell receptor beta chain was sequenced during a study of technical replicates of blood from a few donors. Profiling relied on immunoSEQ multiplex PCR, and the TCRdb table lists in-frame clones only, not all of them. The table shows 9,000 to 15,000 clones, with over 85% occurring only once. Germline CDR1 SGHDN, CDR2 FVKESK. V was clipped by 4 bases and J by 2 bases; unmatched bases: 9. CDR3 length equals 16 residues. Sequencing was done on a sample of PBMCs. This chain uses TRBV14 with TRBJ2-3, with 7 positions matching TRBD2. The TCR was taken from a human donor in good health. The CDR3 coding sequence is TGTGCCAGCAGCCGACAGCGGGATTATACCACAGATACGCAGTATTTT. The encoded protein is CASSRQRDYTTDTQYF.